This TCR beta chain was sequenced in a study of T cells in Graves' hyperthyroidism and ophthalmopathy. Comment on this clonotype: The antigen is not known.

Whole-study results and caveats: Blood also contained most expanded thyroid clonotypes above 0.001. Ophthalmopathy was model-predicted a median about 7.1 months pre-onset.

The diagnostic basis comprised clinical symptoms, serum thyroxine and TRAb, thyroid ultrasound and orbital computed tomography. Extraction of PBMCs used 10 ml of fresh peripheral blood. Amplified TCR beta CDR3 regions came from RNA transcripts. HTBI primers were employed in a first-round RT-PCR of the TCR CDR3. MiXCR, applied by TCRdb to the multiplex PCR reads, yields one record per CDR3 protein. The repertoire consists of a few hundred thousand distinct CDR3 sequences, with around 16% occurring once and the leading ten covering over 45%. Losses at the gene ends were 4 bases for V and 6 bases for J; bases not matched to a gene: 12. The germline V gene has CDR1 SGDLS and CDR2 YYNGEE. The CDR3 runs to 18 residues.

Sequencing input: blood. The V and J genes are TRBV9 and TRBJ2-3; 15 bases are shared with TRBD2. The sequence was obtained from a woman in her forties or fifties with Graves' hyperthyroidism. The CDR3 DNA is TGTGCCAGCAGCCCGTACCCAGGACTAGCGGGAGGGCGGGATACGCAGTATTTT. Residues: CASSPYPGLAGGRDTQYF. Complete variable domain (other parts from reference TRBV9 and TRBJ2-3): DSGVTQTPKHLITATGQRVTLRCSPRSGDLSVYWYQQSLDQGLQFLIQYYNGEERAKGNILERFSAQQFPDLHSELNLSSLELGDSALYFCASSPYPGLAGGRDTQYFGPGTRLTVL.